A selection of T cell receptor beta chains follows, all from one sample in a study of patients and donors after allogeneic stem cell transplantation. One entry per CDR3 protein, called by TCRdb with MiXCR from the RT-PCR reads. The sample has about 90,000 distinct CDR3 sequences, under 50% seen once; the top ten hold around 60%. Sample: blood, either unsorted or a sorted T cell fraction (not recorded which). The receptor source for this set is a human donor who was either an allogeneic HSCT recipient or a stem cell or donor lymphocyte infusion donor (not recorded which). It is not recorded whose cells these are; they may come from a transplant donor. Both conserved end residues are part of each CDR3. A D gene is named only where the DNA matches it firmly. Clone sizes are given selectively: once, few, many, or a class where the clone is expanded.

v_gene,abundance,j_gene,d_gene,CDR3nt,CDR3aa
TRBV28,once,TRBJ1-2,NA,TGTGCCAGCAGTCGGGCAGTGAATAACTATGGCTACACCTTC,CASSRAVNNYGYTF
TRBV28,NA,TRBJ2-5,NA,TGTGCCAGCACCCCGACCTTCCAAGAGACCCAGTACTTC,CASTPTFQETQYF
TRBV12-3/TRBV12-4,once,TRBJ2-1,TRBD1,TGTGCCAGCAGTCCAGGACAGGGTAGTGAGCAGTTCTTC,CASSPGQGSEQFF
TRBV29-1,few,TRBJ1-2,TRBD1,TGCAGCGTTGGGACAGGGTTATATGGCTACACCTTC,CSVGTGLYGYTF
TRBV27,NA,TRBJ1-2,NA,TGTGCCAGCACCCAAGGTGTGGCAGGGGCCAATGGCTACACCTTC,CASTQGVAGANGYTF
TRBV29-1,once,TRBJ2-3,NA,TGCAGCGCCCTTGGAATGGAAACGTCCGGTCTCACAGATACGCAGTATTTT,CSALGMETSGLTDTQYF
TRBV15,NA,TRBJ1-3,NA,TGTGCCACCAGCAGAGGGGACTCTGGAAACGCCATATATTTT,CATSRGDSGNAIYF
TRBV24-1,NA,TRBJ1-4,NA,TGTGCCACCCAAGGTCAAGTGGAGGAAAAACTGTTTTTT,CATQGQVEEKLFF
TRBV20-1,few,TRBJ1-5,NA,TGCAGTGCTAGCAGGGATAGCAATCAGCCCCAGCATTTT,CSASRDSNQPQHF
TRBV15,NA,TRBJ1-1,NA,TGTGCCACCAGCGCAGGGTCCCTAGGGTACACTGAAGCTTTCTTT,CATSAGSLGYTEAFF
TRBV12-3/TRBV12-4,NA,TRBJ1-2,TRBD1,TGTGCCAGCAGATACCATCCTACAGGGGGAACTGCTGGCTACACCTTC,CASRYHPTGGTAGYTF
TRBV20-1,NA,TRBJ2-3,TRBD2,TGCAGTGCTAGGAAAAGGACTAGCGGGAGGGCAGGAACAGATACGCAGTATTTT,CSARKRTSGRAGTDTQYF
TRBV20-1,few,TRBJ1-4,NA,TGCAGTGCTAGCGGAGTCAGCGAAAAACTGTTTTTT,CSASGVSEKLFF
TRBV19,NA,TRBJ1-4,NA,TGTGCCAGTAGTCAGTTCGGGGGCCGACCCGAAAAACTGTTTTTT,CASSQFGGRPEKLFF
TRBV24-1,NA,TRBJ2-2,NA,TGTGCCACCGGTAAGGAAGACACCGGGGAGCTGTTTTTT,CATGKEDTGELFF
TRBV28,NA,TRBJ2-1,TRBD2,TGTGCCAGCAGCGTCCGATTAATAGCGGGAGGGCCTTTGAGCTCCTACAATGAGCAGTTCTTC,CASSVRLIAGGPLSSYNEQFF
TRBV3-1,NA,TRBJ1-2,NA,TGTGCCAGCAGCCAAACGGACCGCCAGGCGGCCGGCGGCTACACCTTC,CASSQTDRQAAGGYTF
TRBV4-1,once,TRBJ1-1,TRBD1,TGCGCCAGCAGCCACATCTTGCCACAGGGGAGCCGCCCTGAAGCTTTCTTT,CASSHILPQGSRPEAFF
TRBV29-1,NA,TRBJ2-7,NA,TGCAGCGTTTGGGTTAGCTCCTACGAGCAGTACTTC,CSVWVSSYEQYF
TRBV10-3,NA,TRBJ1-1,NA,TGTGCCATCAGAAGTGGGGCTGGAAACACTGAAGCTTTCTTT,CAIRSGAGNTEAFF
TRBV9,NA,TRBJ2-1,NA,TGTGCCAGCAGCGTAATGTCAGACTCCTACAATGAGCAGTTCTTC,CASSVMSDSYNEQFF
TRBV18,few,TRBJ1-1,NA,TGTGCCAGCTCGCCTGAGTTACTAAAGGGAGCTTTCTTT,CASSPELLKGAFF
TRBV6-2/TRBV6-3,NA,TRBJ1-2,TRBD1,TGTGCCAGCAGTTACTTACCGGGACAGGCTCCTGGCTACACCTTC,CASSYLPGQAPGYTF
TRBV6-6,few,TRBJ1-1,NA,TGTGCCAGCAGTTACGGGGCAGAATTTAATGAAGCTTTCTTT,CASSYGAEFNEAFF
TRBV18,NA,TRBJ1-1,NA,TGTGCCAGCCTCTCGATCCAGGGAGGCACTGAAGCTTTCTTT,CASLSIQGGTEAFF
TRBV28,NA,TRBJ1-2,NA,TGTGCCAGCAGTTTCGTGGGGAATATGTATGGCTACACCTTC,CASSFVGNMYGYTF
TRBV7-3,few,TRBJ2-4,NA,TGTGCCAGCAGCTTAAATAGGGAAAACATTCAGTACTTC,CASSLNRENIQYF
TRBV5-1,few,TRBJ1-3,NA,TGCGCCAGCAGGTCGGGTGACGGACGGAACACCATATATTTT,CASRSGDGRNTIYF
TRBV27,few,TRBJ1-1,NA,TGTGCCAGTTCCAGGGGTTCAATGAACACTGAAGCTTTCTTT,CASSRGSMNTEAFF
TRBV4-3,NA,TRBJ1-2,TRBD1,TGCGCCAGCAGCCAGGGACAGGGGTCGGAGGGCTACACCTTC,CASSQGQGSEGYTF
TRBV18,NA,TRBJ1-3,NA,TGTGCCAGCTCACAACAGAGCTCTGGAAACACCATATATTTT,CASSQQSSGNTIYF
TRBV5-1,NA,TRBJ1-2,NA,TGCGCCAGCAGCTTGGAACCAGGGAACTATGGCTACACCTTC,CASSLEPGNYGYTF
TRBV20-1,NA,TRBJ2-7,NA,TGCAGTGCCCTGGGACTGCACCGTTATGAGCAGTACTTC,CSALGLHRYEQYF
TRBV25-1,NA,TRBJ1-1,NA,TGTGCCAGCAGTGTAGGGGGGGCCGGTGAAGCTTTCTTT,CASSVGGAGEAFF
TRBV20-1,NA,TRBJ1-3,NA,TGCAGTGCTACTCCGGGCCTCTCTGGAAACACCATATATTTT,CSATPGLSGNTIYF
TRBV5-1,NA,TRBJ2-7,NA,TGCGCCAGCAGCTTGGAGGGATTACGGTACGAGCAGTACTTC,CASSLEGLRYEQYF
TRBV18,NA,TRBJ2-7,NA,TGTGCCAGCTCACCACCGATTGCCAACGAGCAGTACTTC,CASSPPIANEQYF
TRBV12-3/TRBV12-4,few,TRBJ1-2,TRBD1,TGTGCCAGCAGTTTATTTACAGGGGGCGATGGCTACACCTTC,CASSLFTGGDGYTF
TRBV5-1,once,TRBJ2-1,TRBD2,TGCGCCAGCAGCTTGGACCAAGGGACTAGCGGGAAGAGCAATGAGCAGTTCTTC,CASSLDQGTSGKSNEQFF
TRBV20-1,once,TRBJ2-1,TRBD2,TGCAGTGCAACTAGACTAGCCCGAGGCTACAATGAGCAGTTCTTC,CSATRLARGYNEQFF
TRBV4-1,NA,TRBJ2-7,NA,TGCGCCAGCAGCCATACCCGCTATTACGACGAGCAGTACTTC,CASSHTRYYDEQYF
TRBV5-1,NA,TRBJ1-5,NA,TGCGCCAGCATCAGTCAGCCCCAGCATTTT,CASISQPQHF
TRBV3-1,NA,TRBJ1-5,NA,TGTGCCAGCAGCCAAGATACAGCTCAGCCCCAGCATTTT,CASSQDTAQPQHF
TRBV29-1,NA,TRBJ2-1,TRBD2,TGCAGCGTCGGCCCTAGCGGGTGGTACAATGAGCAGTTCTTC,CSVGPSGWYNEQFF
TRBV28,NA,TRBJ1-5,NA,TGTGCCAGCAGTTCTCCACAGGGATGGCAGCCCCAGCATTTT,CASSSPQGWQPQHF
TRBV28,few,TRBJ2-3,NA,TGTGCCAGCAGTCTTAGGGGAAGCACAGATACGCAGTATTTT,CASSLRGSTDTQYF
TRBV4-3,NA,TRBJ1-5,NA,TGCGCCAGCAGCCAAGATTGGGAACAGCCCCAGCATTTT,CASSQDWEQPQHF
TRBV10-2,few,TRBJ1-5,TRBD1,TGCGCCAGCAGAGCAGGGGGAAAGAGCAATCAGCCCCAGCATTTT,CASRAGGKSNQPQHF
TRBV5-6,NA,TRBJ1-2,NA,TGTGCCAGCAGCTTGGTGCTTTCGGGTGGCTACACCTTC,CASSLVLSGGYTF
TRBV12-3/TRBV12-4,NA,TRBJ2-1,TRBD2,TGTGCCAGCAGTTTCGCAGCGGGAGGGTCCTACAATGAGCAGTTCTTC,CASSFAAGGSYNEQFF
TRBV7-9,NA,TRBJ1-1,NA,TGTGCCAGCAGCTTAGACATGATGAACACTGAAGCTTTCTTT,CASSLDMMNTEAFF
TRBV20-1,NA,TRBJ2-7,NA,TGCAGTGCTAGAGATTATCGGGAGCAGTACTTC,CSARDYREQYF
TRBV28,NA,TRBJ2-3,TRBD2,TGTGCCAGCAGTCCTCTAGCGGGAAGAGACACAGATACGCAGTATTTT,CASSPLAGRDTDTQYF
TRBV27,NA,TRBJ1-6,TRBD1,TGTGCCAGCAGTCCGGGACAGTATAATTCACCCCTCCACTTT,CASSPGQYNSPLHF
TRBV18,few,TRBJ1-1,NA,TGTGCCAGCAGTCCACCTTTGAACACTGAAGCTTTCTTT,CASSPPLNTEAFF